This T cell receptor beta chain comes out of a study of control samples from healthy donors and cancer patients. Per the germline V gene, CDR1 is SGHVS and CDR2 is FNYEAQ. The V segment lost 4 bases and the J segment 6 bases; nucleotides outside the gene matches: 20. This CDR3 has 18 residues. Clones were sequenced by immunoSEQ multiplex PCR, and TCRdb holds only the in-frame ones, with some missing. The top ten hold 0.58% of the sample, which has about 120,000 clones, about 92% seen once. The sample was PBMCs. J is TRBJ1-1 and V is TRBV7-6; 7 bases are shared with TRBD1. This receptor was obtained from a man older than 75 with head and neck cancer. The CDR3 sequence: CASSSLPGQGVLVPEAFF. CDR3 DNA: TGTGCCAGCAGCTCCCTCCCCGGGCAGGGGGTGCTTGTCCCTGAAGCTTTCTTT. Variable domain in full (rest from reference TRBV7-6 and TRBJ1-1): GAGVSQSPRYKVTKRGQDVALRCDPISGHVSLYWYRQALGQGPEFLTYFNYEAQQDKSGLPNDRFSAERPEGSISTLTIQRTEQRDSAMYRCASSSLPGQGVLVPEAFFGQGTRLTVV.